These 13 T cell receptor beta chains were sequenced from one sample in a study of preoperative IRX-2 immunotherapy in early breast cancer. Noted treatment: preoperative locoregional IRX-2 cytokine immunotherapy. Profiled with immunoSEQ multiplex PCR; TCRdb holds only in-frame clones, not every one. The sample shows approximately 3,900 clones, approximately 84% of them seen only once. The specimen comprised tumor tissue, sampled before IRX-2 immunotherapy. These receptor sequences come from a human donor with breast cancer.

The chain uses TRBV23-1 and TRBJ1-1; 7 bases map to TRBD1. TRBV23-1 counts as an open reading frame of uncertain function. The CDR3 runs 14 residues. V trimming: 6 bases; J trimming: 7 bases; junction bases outside the gene matches: 11. CDR3 nucleotide sequence: TGCGCCAGCAGCCTTAACGACAGGGTTGGTGAAGCTTTCTTT. This encodes CASSLNDRVGEAFF.

To note about this clone: One end of the junction varies from germline; a read error may be responsible. V gene TRBV6-8 combines with J gene TRBJ2-2; TRBD1 or TRBD2 may be the D gene (6 bases each). CDR3 length equals 16 residues. Looked up from germline, CDR1 is MNHGY and CDR2 is SAAAGT. The CDR3 DNA is TGTGCCAGCAGTGACTCGGGGGCGCGGGACACCGGGGAGCTGTTTTTT. Translated, it gives CASSDSGARDTGELFF.

In this sample, this clone turned up a few times. V is TRBV7-1 and J is TRBJ1-1, with D uncertain. TRBV7-1 qualifies as an ORF whose function is uncertain. The ends were cut back, 5 bases at V and 2 bases at J, with 9 bases in the middle. The CDR3 sequence is 13 residues long. This chain's CDR3 is CASSQYDNTEAFF. The CDR3 region has the DNA TGTGCCAGCAGCCAATACGACAACACTGAAGCTTTCTTT.

This clone was detected once. The chain recombines TRBV6-8 with TRBJ1-4; 9 bases map to TRBD1. There are 14 residues in the CDR3. The germline gives CDR1 MNHGY, CDR2 SAAAGT. With V trimmed by 6 bases and J by 5 bases, 4 bases remained unmatched. The CDR3 coding sequence is TGTGCCAGCAGACCCGGGACAGGGAATGAAAAACTGTTTTTT. The encoded protein is CASRPGTGNEKLFF.

The rearrangement uses TRBV6-8 and TRBJ2-2; D unresolved. CDR1 and CDR2 (germline): MNHGY, SAAAGT. The CDR3 runs to 12 residues. Trimming shortened V by 8 bases and J by 4 bases, and 8 bases separated the two germline ends. Here the CDR3 DNA reads TGTGCCAGCGGACCGGGCACCGGGGAGCTGTTTTTT. Protein sequence: CASGPGTGELFF.

The chain carries TRBV6-8 and TRBJ1-1; D gene uncertain. Germline-derived CDR1 and CDR2 are MNHGY and SAAAGT. The CDR3 is made up of 14 amino acids. Trimming cost V 2 bases and J 8 bases, with 15 bases left between them. CDR3 in DNA: TGTGCCAGCAGTTACCACGGAGGCCGCCGGGAAGCTTTCTTT. Translating gives CASSYHGGRREAFF.

V gene TRBV14 combines with J gene TRBJ1-1; D is unclear. V was clipped by 2 bases and J by 0 bases, with 10 bases between them. In germline, CDR1 is SGHDN, CDR2 FVKESK. The length of the CDR3 is 15 residues. The CDR3 DNA reads TGTGCCAGCAGCCAACAACAAGTCATGAACACTGAAGCTTTCTTT. Translated: CASSQQQVMNTEAFF.

V and J are TRBV28 and TRBJ2-7, with TRBD1 as a possible D gene (6 bases). Germline V gives CDR1 MDHEN, CDR2 SYDVKM. The CDR3 is 15 amino acids. Trimming took off 5 bases at V and 6 bases at J, with 20 bases between the two ends. The CDR3, as DNA: TGTGCCAGCAGTCCTACTCTTGTTCCAGGGGCCGAGCAGTACTTC. It codes for CASSPTLVPGAEQYF.

This chain joins TRBV12-5 and TRBJ2-3; maybe TRBD1 (6 bases). This CDR3 contains 14 residues. Germline CDR1 and CDR2: LGHNT and FRNRAP. Between the trimmed V and J ends, which lost 5 bases and 4 bases, there was a span of 13 bases. CDR3 sequence (DNA): TGTGCTAGTGGTCACCGGGACACATCAGATACGCAGTATTTT. Translating it yields CASGHRDTSDTQYF.

This clone was seen only once. The V gene is TRBV23-1, the J gene TRBJ2-7, with 9 bases identical to TRBD2. TRBV23-1 is marked as an open reading frame, function uncertain. With V trimmed by 6 bases and J by 5 bases, 17 bases remained unmatched. The CDR3 is 17 amino acids. CDR3 coding DNA: TGCGCCAGCAGCCAGATAGATATGGGACTAGCAATCGACGAGCAGTACTTC. Its protein is CASSQIDMGLAIDEQYF.

The table lists this clone with a count of one. The chain couples TRBV7-6 to TRBJ1-5; D not resolved. Trimming removed 1 base at V and 2 bases at J, with 9 bases between. The germline CDR1 and CDR2 sequences are SGHVS and FNYEAQ. CDR3 length: 15 residues. CDR3 amino acids: CASSLDPSGNQPQHF. The DNA of the CDR3 is TGTGCCAGCAGCTTAGATCCATCTGGCAATCAGCCCCAGCATTTT.

This rearrangement joins TRBV6-7 to TRBJ2-7, with D perhaps given as TRBD1 or TRBD2 (5 bases each). TRBV6-7 counts as an open reading frame of uncertain function. This CDR3 spans 11 amino acids. V was pared by 2 bases and J by 9 bases, with 8 bases between. CDR3 bases: TGTGCCAGCAGTTACCGGGGCGCGCAGTACTTC. Translation gives CASSYRGAQYF.

The gene calls are TRBV7-6 and TRBJ1-2; TRBD1 matches at 7 bases. CDR1 is SGHVS, CDR2 FNYEAQ, per germline. CDR3 length: 15 residues. Unmatched junction bases numbered 7, after V lost 3 bases and J lost 3 bases. The CDR3 DNA reads as TGTGCCAGCAGCTTGGGGCAAGGGGGCGACTATGGCTACACCTTC. Its translation is CASSLGQGGDYGYTF.